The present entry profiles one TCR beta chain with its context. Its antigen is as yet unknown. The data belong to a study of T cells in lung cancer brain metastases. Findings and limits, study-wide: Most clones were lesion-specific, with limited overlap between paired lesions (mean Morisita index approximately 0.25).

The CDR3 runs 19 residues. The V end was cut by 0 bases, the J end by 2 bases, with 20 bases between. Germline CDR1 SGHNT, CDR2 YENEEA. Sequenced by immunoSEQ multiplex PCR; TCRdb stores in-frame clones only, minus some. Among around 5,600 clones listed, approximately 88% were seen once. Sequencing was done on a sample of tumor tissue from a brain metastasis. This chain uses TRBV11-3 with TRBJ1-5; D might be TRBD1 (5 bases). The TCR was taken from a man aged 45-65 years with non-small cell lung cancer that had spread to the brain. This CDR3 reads CASSLEPALDKYRNQPQHF. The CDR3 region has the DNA TGTGCCAGCAGCTTAGAACCTGCGTTGGACAAATATCGCAATCAGCCCCAGCATTTT.